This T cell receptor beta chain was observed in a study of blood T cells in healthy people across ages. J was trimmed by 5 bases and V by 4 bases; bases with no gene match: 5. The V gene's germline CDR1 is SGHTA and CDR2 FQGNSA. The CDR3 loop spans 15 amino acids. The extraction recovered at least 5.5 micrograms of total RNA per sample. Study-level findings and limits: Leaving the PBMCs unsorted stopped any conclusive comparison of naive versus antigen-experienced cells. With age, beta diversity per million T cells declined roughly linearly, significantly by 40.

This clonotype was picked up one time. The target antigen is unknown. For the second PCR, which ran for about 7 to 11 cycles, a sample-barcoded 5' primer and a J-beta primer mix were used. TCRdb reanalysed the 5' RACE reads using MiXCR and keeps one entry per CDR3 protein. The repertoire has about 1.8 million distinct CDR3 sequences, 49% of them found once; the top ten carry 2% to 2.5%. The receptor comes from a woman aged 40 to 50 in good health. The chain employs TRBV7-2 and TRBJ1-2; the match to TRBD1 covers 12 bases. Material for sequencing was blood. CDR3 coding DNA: TGTGCCAGCAGCTCGATGGGACAGGGGGCTTATGGCTACACCTTC. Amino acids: CASSSMGQGAYGYTF.